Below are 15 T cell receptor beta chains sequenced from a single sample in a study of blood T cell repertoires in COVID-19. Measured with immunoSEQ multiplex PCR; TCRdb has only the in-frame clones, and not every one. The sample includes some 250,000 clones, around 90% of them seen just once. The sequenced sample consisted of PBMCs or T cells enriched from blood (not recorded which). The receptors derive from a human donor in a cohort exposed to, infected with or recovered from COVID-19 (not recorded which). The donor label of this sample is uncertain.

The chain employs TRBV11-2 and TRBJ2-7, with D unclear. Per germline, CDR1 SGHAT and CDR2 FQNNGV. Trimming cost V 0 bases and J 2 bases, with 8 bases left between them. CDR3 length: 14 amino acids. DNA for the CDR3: TGTGCCAGCAGCTTAGAGGCGGCTACCTACGAGCAGTACTTC. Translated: CASSLEAATYEQYF.

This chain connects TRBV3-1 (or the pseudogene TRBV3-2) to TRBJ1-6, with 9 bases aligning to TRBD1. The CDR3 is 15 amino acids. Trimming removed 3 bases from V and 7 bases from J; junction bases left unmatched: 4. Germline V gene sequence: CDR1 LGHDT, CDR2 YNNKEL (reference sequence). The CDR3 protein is CASSHRDRENSPLHF. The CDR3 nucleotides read TGTGCCAGCAGCCACCGGGACAGGGAGAATTCACCCCTCCACTTT.

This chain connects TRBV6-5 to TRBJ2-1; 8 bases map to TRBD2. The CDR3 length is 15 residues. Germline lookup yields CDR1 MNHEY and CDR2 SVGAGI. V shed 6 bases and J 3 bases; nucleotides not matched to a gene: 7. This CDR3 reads CASRARGGIYNEQFF. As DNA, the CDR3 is TGTGCCAGCAGGGCTCGGGGGGGTATCTACAATGAGCAGTTCTTC.

The CDR3, as DNA: TGTGCCAGCTCACCACTCCCTTATCCTTCTAGAAAAGAGACCCAGTACTTC. Translated, it gives CASSPLPYPSRKETQYF. J is TRBJ2-5 and V is TRBV18; D gene ambiguous. Germline V gives CDR1 KGHSH, CDR2 LQKENI. Trimming stripped 1 base from V and 3 bases from J, with 18 bases between. The CDR3 extends over 17 amino acids.

For the CDR3, the DNA is TGTGCCAGCAGCTTAGATAGTGGTACGCAGTATTTT. Its protein product is CASSLDSGTQYF. This chain joins TRBV11-3 and TRBJ2-3, with D unresolved. V lost 0 bases and J lost 8, with 6 bases in between. The CDR3 spans 12 residues. Germline lookup yields CDR1 SGHNT and CDR2 YENEEA.

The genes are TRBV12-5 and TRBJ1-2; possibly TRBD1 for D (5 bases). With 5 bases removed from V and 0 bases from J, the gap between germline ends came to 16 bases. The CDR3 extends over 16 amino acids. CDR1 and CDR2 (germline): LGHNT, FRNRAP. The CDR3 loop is CASGILPGVANYGYTF. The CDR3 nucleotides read TGTGCTAGTGGTATACTACCGGGGGTAGCTAACTATGGCTACACCTTC.

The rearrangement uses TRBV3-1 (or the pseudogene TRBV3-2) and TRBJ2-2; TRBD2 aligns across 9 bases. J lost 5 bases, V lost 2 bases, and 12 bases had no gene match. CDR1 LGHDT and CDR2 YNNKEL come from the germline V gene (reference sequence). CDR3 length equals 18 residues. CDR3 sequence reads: CASSQIGGGALRTGELFF. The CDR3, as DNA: TGTGCCAGCAGCCAAATTGGCGGGGGGGCCCTTCGGACCGGGGAGCTGTTTTTT.

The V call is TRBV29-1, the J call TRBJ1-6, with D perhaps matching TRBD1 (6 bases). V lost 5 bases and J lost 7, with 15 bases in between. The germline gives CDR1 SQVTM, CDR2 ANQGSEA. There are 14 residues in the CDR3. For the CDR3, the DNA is TGCAGCGTTCTTGAGACAGGTTTCAATTCACCCCTCCACTTT. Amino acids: CSVLETGFNSPLHF.

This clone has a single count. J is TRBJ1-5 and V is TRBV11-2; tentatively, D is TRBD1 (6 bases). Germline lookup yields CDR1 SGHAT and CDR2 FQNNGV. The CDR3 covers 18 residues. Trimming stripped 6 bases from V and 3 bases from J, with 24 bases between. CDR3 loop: CASSSSPAGAYDNQPQHF. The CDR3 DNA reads TGTGCCAGCAGTTCCAGTCCGGCAGGGGCGTATGACAATCAGCCCCAGCATTTT.

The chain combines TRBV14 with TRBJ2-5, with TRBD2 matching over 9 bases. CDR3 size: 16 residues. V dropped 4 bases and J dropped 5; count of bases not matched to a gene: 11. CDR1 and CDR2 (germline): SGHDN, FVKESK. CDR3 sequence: CASSPRGLALGETQYF. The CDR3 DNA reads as TGTGCCAGCAGCCCGCGTGGACTAGCGCTAGGGGAGACCCAGTACTTC.

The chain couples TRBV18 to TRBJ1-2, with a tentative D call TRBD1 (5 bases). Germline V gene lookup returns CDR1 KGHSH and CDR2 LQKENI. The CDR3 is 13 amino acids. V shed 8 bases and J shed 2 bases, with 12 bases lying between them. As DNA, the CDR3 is TGTGCCAGCGGTGGCGGGGCGAACTATGGCTACACCTTC. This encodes CASGGGANYGYTF.

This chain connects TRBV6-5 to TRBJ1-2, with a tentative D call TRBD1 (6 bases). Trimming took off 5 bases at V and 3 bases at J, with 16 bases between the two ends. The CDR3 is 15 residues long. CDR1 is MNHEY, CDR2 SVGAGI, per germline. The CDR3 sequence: CASSPTGTRDYGYTF. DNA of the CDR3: TGTGCCAGCAGTCCCACCGGGACAAGAGACTATGGCTACACCTTC.

CDR3 protein: CASSIAVPYEQYF. The CDR3 DNA reads TGTGCCAGTAGTATCGCGGTTCCCTACGAGCAGTACTTC. The chain has TRBV19 and TRBJ2-7; D gene uncertain. Germline loops: CDR1 LNHDA, CDR2 SQIVND (reference sequence). The CDR3 is 13 amino acids. The germline V and J ends were trimmed by 3 bases and 2 bases, with 8 bases remaining between them.

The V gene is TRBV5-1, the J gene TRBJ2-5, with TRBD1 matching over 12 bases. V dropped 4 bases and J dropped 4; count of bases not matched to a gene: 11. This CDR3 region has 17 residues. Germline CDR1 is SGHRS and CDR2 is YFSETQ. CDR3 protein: CASSRSKPGQGAETQYF. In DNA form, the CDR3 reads TGCGCCAGCAGCCGATCGAAACCGGGACAGGGGGCAGAGACCCAGTACTTC. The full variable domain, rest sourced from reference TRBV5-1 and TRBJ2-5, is KAGVTQTPRYLIKTRGQQVTLSCSPISGHRSVSWYQQTPGQGLQFLFEYFSETQRNKGNFPGRFSGRQFSNSRSEMNVSTLELGDSALYLCASSRSKPGQGAETQYFGPGTRLLVL.

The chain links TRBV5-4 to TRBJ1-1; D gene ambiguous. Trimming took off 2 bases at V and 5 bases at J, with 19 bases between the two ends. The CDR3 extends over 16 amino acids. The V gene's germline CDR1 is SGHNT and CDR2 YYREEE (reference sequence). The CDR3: CASSFLAGGRRTEAFF. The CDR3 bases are TGTGCCAGCAGCTTCCTGGCAGGAGGGCGACGGACTGAAGCTTTCTTT.